This T cell receptor beta chain derives from a study of cytomegalovirus exposure and HLA in healthy donors. General observations from the study: The majority of CMV-associated TCR beta chains were reported as apparently HLA-restricted in a later analysis.

Germline V lookup: CDR1 GTSNPN, CDR2 SVGIG (reference sequence). The V gene lost 0 bases and the J gene lost 5 bases, with 10 bases spanning the gap. The CDR3 is 14 residues long. Concerning this clone itself: The antigen is not known.

Every donor was a healthy person donating bone marrow. With 60 Vbeta and 13 Jbeta primers, the PCR was carried out. The repertoire was sequenced with immunoSEQ multiplex PCR; TCRdb's copy has only in-frame clones and lacks some. The repertoire includes about 110,000 clones, 75% of them detected once, and more than 2.5% sits in the top ten. Material: PBMCs. This sequence originates from a male donor in good health and CMV-seropositive. The genes are TRBV30 and TRBJ1-4; unclear D gene. CDR3 residues: CAWSVGRRNEKLFF. CDR3 in DNA: TGTGCCTGGAGTGTCGGACGGAGGAATGAAAAACTGTTTTTT.